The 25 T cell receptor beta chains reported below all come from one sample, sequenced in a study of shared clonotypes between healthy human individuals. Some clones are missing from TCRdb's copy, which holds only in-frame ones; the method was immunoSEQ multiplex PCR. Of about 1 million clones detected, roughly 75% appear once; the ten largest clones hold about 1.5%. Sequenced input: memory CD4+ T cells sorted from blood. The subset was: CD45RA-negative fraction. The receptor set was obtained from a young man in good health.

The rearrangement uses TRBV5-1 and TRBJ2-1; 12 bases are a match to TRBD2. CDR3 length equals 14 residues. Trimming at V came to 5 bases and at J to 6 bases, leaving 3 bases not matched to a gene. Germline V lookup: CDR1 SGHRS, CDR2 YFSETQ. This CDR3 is CASRLTSGGNEQFF. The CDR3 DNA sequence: TGCGCCAGCAGATTGACTAGCGGGGGCAATGAGCAGTTCTTC.

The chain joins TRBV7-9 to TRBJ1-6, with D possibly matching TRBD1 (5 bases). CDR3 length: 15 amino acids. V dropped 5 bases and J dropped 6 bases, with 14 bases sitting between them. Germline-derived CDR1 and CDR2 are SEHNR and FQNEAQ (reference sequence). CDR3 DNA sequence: TGTGCCAGCAGCCAGGGATCCGGGAGTAATTCACCCCTCCACTTT. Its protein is CASSQGSGSNSPLHF.

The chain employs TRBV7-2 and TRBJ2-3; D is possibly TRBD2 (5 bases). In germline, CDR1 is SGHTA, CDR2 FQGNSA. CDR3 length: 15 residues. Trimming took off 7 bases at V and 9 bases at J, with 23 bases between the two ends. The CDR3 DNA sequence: TGTGCCAGCACTCTGGGCGGGTATGACCACGAGACGCAGTATTTT. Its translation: CASTLGGYDHETQYF.

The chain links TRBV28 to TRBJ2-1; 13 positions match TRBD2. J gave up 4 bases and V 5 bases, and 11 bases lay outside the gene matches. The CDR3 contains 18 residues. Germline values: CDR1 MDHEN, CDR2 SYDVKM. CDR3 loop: CASSPRAGTSGTYNEQFF. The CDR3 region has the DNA TGTGCCAGCAGTCCCCGTGCTGGGACTAGCGGGACATACAATGAGCAGTTCTTC.

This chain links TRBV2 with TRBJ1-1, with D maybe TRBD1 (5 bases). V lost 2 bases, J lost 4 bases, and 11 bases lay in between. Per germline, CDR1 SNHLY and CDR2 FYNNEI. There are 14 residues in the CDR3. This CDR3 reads CASSEQGKGTEAFF. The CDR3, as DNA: TGTGCCAGCAGTGAACAGGGTAAAGGCACTGAAGCTTTCTTT.

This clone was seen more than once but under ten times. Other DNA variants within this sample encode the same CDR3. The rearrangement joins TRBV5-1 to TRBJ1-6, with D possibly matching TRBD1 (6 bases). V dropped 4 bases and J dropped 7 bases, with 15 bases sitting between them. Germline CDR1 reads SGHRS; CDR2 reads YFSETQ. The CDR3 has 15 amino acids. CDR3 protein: CASSPETGTNSPLHF. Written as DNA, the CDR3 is TGCGCCAGCAGCCCAGAGACAGGAACAAATTCACCCCTCCACTTT.

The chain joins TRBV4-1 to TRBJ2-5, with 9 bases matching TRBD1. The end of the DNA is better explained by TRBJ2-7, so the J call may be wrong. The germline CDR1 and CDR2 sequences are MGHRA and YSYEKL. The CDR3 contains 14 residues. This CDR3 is CASSQGGQGYEQYF. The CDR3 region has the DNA TGCGCCAGCAGCCAAGGGGGACAGGGCTACGAGCAGTACTTC.

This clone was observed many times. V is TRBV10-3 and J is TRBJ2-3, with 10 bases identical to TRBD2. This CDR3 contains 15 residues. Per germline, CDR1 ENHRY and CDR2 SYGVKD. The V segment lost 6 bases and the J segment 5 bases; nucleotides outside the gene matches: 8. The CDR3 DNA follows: TGTGCCATCAGATCCGGACTAGCGGACCTAGATACGCAGTATTTT. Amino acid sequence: CAIRSGLADLDTQYF.

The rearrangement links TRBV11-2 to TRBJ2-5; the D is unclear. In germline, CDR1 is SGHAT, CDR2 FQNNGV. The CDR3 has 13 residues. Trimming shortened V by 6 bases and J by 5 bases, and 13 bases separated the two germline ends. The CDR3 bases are TGTGCCAGCAGAACCCTCCGGCGGGAGACCCAGTACTTC. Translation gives CASRTLRRETQYF.

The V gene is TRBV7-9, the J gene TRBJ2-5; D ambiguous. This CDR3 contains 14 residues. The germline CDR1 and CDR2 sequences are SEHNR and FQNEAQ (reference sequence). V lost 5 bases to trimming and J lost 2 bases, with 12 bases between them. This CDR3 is CASSLVNPQETQYF. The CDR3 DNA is TGTGCCAGCAGCCTCGTCAACCCGCAAGAGACCCAGTACTTC. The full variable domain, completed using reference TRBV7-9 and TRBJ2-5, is DTGVSQNPRHKITKRGQNVTFRCDPISEHNRLYWYRQTLGQGPEFLTYFQNEAQLEKSRLLSDRFSAERPKGSFSTLEIQRTEQGDSAMYLCASSLVNPQETQYFGPGTRLLVL.

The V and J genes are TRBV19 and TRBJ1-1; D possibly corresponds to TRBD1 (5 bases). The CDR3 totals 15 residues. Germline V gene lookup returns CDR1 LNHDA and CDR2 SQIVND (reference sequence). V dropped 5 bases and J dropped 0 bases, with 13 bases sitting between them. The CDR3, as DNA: TGTGCCAGTAGTGTCGCCGGGACGGTGAACACTGAAGCTTTCTTT. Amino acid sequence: CASSVAGTVNTEAFF.

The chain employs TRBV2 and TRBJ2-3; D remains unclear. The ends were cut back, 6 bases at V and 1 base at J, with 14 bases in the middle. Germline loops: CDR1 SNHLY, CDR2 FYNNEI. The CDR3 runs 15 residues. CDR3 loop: CASSRTRAGTDTQYF. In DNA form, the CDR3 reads TGTGCCAGCAGCCGCACCCGGGCAGGCACAGATACGCAGTATTTT.

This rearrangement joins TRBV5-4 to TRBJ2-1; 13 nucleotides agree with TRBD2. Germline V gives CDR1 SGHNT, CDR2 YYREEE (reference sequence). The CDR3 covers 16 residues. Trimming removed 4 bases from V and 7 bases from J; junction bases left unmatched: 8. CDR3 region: CASSVGTSGKGNEQFF. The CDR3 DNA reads TGTGCCAGCAGCGTCGGGACTAGCGGGAAGGGGAATGAGCAGTTCTTC.

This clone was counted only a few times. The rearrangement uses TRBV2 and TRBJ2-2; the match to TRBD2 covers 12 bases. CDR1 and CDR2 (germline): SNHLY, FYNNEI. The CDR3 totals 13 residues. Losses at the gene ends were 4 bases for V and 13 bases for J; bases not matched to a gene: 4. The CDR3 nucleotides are TGTGCCAGCAGTGGGGGACTAGCGGGCGGGCTGTTTTTT. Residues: CASSGGLAGGLFF.

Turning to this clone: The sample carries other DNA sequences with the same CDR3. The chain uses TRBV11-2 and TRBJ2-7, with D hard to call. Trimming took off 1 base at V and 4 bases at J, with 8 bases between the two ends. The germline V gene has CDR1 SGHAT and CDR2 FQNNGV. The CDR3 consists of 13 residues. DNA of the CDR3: TGTGCCAGCAGCTTAGGGTCTCTATACGAGCAGTACTTC. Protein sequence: CASSLGSLYEQYF.

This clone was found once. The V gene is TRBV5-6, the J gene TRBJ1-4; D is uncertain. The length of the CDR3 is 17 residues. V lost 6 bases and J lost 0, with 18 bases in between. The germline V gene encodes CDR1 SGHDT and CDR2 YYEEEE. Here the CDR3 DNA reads TGTGCCAGCACACGGACCCTAACACCAGCAACTAATGAAAAACTGTTTTTT. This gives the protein CASTRTLTPATNEKLFF. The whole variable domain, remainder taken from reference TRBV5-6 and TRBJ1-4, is DAGVTQSPTHLIKTRGQQVTLRCSPKSGHDTVSWYQQALGQGPQFIFQYYEEEERQRGNFPDRFSGHQFPNYSSELNVNALLLGDSALYLCASTRTLTPATNEKLFFGSGTQLSVL.

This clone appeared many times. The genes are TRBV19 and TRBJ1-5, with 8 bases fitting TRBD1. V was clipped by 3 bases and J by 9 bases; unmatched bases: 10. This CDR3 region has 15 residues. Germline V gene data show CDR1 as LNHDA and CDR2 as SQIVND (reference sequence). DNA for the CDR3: TGTGCCAGTAGTATCAGGCAGGGGGCAGAGAGGCCCCAGCATTTT. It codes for CASSIRQGAERPQHF.

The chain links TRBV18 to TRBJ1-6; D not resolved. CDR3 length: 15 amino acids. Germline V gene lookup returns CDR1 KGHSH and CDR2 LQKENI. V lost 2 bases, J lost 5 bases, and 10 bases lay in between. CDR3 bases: TGTGCCAGCTCACCAGTGGGAACGGATAATTCACCCCTCCACTTT. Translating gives CASSPVGTDNSPLHF.

In DNA form, the CDR3 reads TGCGCCAGCAGCCCGACGGGACAAGCGCAGACTAGCGGGAGGTCGAATGAGCAGTTCTTC. This sequence encodes CASSPTGQAQTSGRSNEQFF. The chain links TRBV5-1 to TRBJ2-1; 13 positions agree with TRBD2. With 4 bases clipped from V and 7 bases from J, the junction kept 20 bases outside the gene matches. Germline V gene lookup returns CDR1 SGHRS and CDR2 YFSETQ. This CDR3 is 20 amino acids long. Using reference TRBV5-1 and TRBJ2-1 for the parts outside the CDR3, the full variable domain is KAGVTQTPRYLIKTRGQQVTLSCSPISGHRSVSWYQQTPGQGLQFLFEYFSETQRNKGNFPGRFSGRQFSNSRSEMNVSTLELGDSALYLCASSPTGQAQTSGRSNEQFFGPGTRLTVL.

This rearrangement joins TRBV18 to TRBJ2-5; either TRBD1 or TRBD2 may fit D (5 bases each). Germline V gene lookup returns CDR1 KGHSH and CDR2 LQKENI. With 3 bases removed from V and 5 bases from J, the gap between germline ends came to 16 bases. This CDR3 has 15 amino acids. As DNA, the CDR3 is TGTGCCAGCTCACCCCTACGAGGGGTTTCCGAGACCCAGTACTTC. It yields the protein CASSPLRGVSETQYF.

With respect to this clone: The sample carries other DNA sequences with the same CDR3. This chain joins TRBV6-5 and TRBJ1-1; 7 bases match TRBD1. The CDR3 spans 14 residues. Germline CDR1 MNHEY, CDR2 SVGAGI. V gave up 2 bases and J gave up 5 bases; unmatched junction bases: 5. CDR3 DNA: TGTGCCAGCAGTTACCGACAGGGTGGGACTGAAGCTTTCTTT. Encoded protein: CASSYRQGGTEAFF.

The CDR3 nucleotides read TGTGCCATCAGTGATAGCCTTAATGAAAAACTGTTTTTT. Translated, it gives CAISDSLNEKLFF. V is TRBV10-3 and J is TRBJ1-4, with D unclear. This CDR3 comprises 13 residues. Germline V gene lookup returns CDR1 ENHRY and CDR2 SYGVKD. Trimming left V 3 bases short and J 4 bases short, with 6 bases between.

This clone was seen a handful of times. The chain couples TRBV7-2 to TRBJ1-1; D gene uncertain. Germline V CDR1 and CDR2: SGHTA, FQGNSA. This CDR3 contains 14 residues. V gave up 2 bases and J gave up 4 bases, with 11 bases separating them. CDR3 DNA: TGTGCCAGCAGCTTAATCCCGCCGAGCACTGAAGCTTTCTTT. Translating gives CASSLIPPSTEAFF.

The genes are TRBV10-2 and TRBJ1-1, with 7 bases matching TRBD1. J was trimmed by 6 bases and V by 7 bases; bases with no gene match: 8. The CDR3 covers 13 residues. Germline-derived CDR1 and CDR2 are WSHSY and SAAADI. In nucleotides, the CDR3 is TGCGCCAGCAACGACAGGGATAAACCTGAAGCTTTCTTT. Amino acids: CASNDRDKPEAFF.

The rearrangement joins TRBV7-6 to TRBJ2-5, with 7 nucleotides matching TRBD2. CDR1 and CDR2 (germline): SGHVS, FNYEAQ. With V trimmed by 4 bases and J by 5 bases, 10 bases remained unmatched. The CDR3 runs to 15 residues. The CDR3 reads CASSYEGARGETQYF. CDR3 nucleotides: TGTGCCAGCAGCTACGAGGGTGCGCGGGGGGAGACCCAGTACTTC.